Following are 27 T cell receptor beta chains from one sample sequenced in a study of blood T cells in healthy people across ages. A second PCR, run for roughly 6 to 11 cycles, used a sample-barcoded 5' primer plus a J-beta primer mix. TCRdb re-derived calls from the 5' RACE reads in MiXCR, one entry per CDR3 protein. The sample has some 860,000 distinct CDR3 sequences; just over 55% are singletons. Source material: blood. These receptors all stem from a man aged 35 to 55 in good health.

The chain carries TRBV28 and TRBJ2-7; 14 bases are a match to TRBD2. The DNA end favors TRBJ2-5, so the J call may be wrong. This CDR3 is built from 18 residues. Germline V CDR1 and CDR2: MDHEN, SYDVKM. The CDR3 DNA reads TGTGCCAGCAGTTTAACCGGACTAGCGGGGGGAAGCGGGGAGACCCAGTACTTC. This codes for CASSLTGLAGGSGETQYF.

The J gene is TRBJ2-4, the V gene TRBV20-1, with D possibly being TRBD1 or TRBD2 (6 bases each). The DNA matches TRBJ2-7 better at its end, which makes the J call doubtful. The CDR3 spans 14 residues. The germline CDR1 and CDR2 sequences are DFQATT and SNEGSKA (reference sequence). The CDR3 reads CSARTRGGSVEQYF. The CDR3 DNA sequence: TGCAGTGCTAGAACCAGGGGAGGCTCGGTCGAGCAGTACTTC.

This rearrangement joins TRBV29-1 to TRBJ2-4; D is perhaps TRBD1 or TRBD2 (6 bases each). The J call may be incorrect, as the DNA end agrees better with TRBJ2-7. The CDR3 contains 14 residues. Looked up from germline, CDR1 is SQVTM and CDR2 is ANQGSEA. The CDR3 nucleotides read TGCAGCGTTGAAGTACGGGGGCCATCCTACGAGCAGTACTTC. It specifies CSVEVRGPSYEQYF.

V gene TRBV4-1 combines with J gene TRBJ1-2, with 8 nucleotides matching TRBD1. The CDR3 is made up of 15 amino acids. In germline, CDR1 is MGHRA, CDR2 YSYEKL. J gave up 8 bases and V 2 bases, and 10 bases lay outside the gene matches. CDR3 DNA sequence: TGCGCCAGCAGCCAACCCCGACAGGGGTTAGGCGGCTACACCTTC. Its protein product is CASSQPRQGLGGYTF.

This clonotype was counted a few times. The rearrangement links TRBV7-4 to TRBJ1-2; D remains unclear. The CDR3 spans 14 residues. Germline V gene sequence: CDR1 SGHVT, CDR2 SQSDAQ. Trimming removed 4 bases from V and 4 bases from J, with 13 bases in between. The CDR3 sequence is CASSYPEGRYGYTF. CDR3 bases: TGTGCCAGCAGCTACCCGGAGGGCCGCTATGGCTACACCTTC.

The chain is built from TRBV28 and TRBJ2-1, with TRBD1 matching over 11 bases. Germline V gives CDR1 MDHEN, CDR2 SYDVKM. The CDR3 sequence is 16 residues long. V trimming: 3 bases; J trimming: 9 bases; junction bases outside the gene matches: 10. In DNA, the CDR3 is TGTGCCAGCAGTTTCCCCGGACAGGGGGCGTTTAGTGAGCAGTTCTTC. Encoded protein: CASSFPGQGAFSEQFF.

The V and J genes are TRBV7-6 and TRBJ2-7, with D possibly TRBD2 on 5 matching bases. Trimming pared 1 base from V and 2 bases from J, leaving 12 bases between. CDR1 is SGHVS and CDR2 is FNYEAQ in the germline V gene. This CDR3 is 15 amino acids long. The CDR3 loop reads CASSLEASRTYEQYF. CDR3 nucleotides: TGTGCCAGCAGCTTAGAGGCTAGCCGAACCTACGAGCAGTACTTC.

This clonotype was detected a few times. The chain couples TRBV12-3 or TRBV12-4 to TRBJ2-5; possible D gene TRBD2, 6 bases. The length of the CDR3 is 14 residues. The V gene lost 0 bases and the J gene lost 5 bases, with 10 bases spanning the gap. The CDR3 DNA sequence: TGTGCCAGCAGTTTAGCGTCGCGGGGCGAGACCCAGTACTTC. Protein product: CASSLASRGETQYF.

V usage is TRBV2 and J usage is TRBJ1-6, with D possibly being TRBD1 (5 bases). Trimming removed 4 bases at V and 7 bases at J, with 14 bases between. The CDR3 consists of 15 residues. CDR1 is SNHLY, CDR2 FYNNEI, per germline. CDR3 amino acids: CASSGGRDGNSPLHF. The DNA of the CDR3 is TGTGCCAGCAGTGGGGGCAGGGATGGAAATTCACCCCTCCACTTT.

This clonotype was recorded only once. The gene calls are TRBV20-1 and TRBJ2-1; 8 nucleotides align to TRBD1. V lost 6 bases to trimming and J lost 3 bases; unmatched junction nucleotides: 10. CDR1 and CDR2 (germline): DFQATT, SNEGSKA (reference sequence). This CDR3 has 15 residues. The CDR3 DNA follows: TGCAGTGCCCCACCCGGAGACAGGGGCTACAATGAGCAGTTCTTC. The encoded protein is CSAPPGDRGYNEQFF.

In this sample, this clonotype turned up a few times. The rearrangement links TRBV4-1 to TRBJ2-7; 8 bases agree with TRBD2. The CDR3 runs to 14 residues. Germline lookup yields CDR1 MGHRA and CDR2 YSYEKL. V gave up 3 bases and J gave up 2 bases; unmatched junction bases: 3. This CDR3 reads CASSQLAGPYEQYF. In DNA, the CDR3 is TGCGCCAGCAGCCAGCTAGCGGGTCCCTACGAGCAGTACTTC.

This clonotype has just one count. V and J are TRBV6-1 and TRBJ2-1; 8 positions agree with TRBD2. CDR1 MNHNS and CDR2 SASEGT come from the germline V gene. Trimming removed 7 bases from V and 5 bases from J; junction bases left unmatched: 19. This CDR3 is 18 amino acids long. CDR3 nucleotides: TGTGCCAGCACCGATGGGGGGTCTAGCGGGTGGAAAAACAATGAGCAGTTCTTC. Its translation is CASTDGGSSGWKNNEQFF.

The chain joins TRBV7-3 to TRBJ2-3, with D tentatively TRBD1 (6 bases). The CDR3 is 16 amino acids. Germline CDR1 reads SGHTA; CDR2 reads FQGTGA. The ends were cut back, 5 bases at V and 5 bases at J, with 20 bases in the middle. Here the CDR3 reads CASSLKSGLGGDTQYF. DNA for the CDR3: TGTGCCAGCAGCCTAAAAAGTGGCCTAGGGGGAGATACGCAGTATTTT.

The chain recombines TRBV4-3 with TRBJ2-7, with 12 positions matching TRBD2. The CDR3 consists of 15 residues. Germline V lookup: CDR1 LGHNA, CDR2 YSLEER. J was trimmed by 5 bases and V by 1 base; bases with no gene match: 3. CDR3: CASSQGTSGAHEQYF. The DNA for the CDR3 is TGCGCCAGCAGCCAAGGGACTAGCGGGGCCCACGAGCAGTACTTC.

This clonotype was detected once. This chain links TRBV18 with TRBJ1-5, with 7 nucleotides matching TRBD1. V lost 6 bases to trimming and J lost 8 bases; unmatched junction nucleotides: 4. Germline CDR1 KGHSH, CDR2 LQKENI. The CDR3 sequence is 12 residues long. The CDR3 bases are TGTGCCAGCTCGACAGGGAGTGAGCCCCAGCATTTT. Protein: CASSTGSEPQHF. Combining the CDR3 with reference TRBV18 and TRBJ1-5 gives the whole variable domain NAGVMQNPRHLVRRRGQEARLRCSPMKGHSHVYWYRQLPEEGLKFMVYLQKENIIDESGMPKERFSAEFPKEGPSILRIQQVVRGDSAAYFCASSTGSEPQHFGDGTRLSIL.

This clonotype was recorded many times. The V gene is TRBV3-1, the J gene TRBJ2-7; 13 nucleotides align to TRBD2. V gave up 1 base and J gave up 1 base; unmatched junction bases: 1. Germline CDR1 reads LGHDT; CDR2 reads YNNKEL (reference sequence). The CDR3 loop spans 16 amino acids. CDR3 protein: CASSQGLAGGSYEQYF. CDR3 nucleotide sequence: TGTGCCAGCAGCCAAGGACTAGCGGGAGGATCCTACGAGCAGTACTTC.

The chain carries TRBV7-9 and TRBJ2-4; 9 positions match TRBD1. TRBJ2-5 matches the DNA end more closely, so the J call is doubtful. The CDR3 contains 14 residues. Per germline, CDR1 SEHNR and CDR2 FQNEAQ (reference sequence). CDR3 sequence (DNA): TGTGCCAGCAGCTGGGACAGGGTTGGGGAGACCCAGTACTTC. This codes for CASSWDRVGETQYF.

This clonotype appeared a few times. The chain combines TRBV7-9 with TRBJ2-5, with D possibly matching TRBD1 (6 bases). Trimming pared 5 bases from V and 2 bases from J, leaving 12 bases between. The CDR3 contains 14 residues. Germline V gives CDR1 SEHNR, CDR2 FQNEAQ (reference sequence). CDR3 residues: CASSKTGKQETQYF. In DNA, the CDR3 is TGTGCCAGCAGCAAGACAGGAAAGCAAGAGACCCAGTACTTC. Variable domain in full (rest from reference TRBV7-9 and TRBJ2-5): DTGVSQNPRHKITKRGQNVTFRCDPISEHNRLYWYRQTLGQGPEFLTYFQNEAQLEKSRLLSDRFSAERPKGSFSTLEIQRTEQGDSAMYLCASSKTGKQETQYFGPGTRLLVL.

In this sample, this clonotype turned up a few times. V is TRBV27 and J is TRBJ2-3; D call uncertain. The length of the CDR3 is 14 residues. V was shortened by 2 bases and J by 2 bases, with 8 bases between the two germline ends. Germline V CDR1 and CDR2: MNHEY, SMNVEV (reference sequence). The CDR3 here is CASSLNQHTDTQYF. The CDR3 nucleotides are TGTGCCAGCAGTTTAAACCAACACACAGATACGCAGTATTTT.

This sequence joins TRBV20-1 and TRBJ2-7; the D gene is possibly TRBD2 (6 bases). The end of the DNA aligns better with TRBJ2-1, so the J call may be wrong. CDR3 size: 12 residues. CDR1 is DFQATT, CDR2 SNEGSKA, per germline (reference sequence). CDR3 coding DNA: TGCAGTGGGAGGGCCTTTATCGATGAGCAGTTCTTC. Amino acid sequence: CSGRAFIDEQFF.

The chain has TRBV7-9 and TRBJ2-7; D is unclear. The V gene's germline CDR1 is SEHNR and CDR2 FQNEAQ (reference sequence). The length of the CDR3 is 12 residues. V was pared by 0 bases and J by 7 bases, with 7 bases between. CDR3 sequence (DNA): TGTGCCAGCAGCTTAGCGGCTTTGGAGCAGTACTTC. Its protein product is CASSLAALEQYF.

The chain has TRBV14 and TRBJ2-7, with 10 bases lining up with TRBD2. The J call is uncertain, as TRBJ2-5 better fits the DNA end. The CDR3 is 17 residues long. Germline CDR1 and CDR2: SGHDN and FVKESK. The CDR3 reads CASSQVSSGSSLGTQYF. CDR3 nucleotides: TGTGCCAGCAGCCAAGTGTCTAGCGGGAGTAGCTTGGGGACCCAGTACTTC.

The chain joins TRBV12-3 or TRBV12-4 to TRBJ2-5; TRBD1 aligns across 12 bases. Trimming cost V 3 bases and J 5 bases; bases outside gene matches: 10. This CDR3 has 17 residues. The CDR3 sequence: CASSFRTGTGGSETQYF. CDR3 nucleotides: TGTGCCAGCAGTTTTAGGACCGGGACAGGGGGCTCGGAGACCCAGTACTTC.

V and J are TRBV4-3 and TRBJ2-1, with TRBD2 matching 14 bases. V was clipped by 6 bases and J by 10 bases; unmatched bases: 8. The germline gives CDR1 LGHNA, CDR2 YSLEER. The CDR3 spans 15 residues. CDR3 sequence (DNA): TGCGCCAGCAGTCCGACTAGCGGGAGGGCCGGGGAGCAGTTCTTC. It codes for CASSPTSGRAGEQFF.

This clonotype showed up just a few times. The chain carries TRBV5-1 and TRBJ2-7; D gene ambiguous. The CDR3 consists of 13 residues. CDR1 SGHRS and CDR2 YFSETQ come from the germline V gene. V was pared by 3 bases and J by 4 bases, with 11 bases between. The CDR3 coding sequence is TGCGCCAGCAGCTCCGGATCCGAATACGAGCAGTACTTC. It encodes CASSSGSEYEQYF.

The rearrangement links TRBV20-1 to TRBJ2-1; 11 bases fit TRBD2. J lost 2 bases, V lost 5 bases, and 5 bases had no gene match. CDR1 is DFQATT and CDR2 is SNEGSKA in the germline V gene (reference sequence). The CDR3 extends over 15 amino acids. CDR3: CSALSSGRTYNEQFF. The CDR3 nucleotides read TGCAGTGCTCTCTCTAGCGGGAGGACCTACAATGAGCAGTTCTTC.

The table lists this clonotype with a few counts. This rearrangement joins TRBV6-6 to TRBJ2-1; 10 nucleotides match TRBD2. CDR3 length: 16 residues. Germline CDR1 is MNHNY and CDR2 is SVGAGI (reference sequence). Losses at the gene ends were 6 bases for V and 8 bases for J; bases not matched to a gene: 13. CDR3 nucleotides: TGTGCCAGCAGCCTCGGACTAGCGGTCGGGGTCTATGAGCAGTTCTTC. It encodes CASSLGLAVGVYEQFF.